This T cell receptor beta chain was documented in a study of spatial heterogeneity in lung cancer (dated by TCRdb to about 2019). Study-wide context: Samples were obtained from 72 patients with early-stage, untreated non-small cell lung cancer from the lung TRACERx cohort. Follow-up PBMC samples were sequenced whenever available, and the median time to follow-up was 2 to 3 years after resection. Beta-chain transcripts were consistently detected in greater numbers than alpha-chain transcripts, which likely reflected higher beta-chain transcript abundance. In the raw uncorrected reads, each unique combination of TCR and UMI appeared more than ten times on average. In non-small cell lung cancer, the study quantitatively compared TCR alpha and beta repertoires across several tumor regions, matched nontumor lung, and blood. TCR repertoire features were related to nonsynonymous mutation counts determined by whole-exome sequencing of tumor tissue. At surgery, both alpha and beta chains were TCR-sequenced in 220 tumor regions, 64 matched nontumor lung samples and a few dozen PBMC samples.

The meaning of the sample's time point label: blood at routine non-recurrence follow-up after resection. For TCR sequencing, whole RNA was extracted from tumor and nontumor lung tissue, or from cryopreserved PBMC samples, and no cell sorting was done. Only patients with enough RNA available from two or more tumor regions were chosen for TCR sequencing. Overall results and qualifications from the work: Ubiquitous expanded tumor TCRs were detected in blood more often at tumor resection than at routine follow-up. Confirming at a functional level the hypothesis that regional TCRs recognize regional mutations was considered to require additional single-cell paired TCR alpha and beta sequencing. Comparisons of baseline and follow-up blood repertoires included only 15 or so patients.

The CDR3 goes from the cysteine to the phenylalanine over 14 residues. The sequence is cut down to CDR3 DNA, 42 bases in frame from base 1. Receptor amplification or capture employed 5' RACE. TCRdb lists the instrument as NextSeq 500. The TCR library protocol attached a unique molecular identifier to each TCR cDNA molecule to allow correction of PCR and sequencing errors. The authors processed their data as follows. Decombinator tools were used for TCR identification, UMI-based error correction and CDR3 extraction. TCRs above a frequency of 2 per 1,000, corresponding to the top 1% of the tumor frequency distribution, were defined as expanded. Renyi diversity was computed with the R vegan package after each repertoire had been subsampled 100 times to 5,000 TCRs. To build CDR3 similarity networks, amino acid triplet string-kernel similarity was used, and CDR3s were connected when their pairwise similarity was above 0.82. In-frame beta chains were kept once TCRdb had trimmed the public reads at Q25 with fastp and called clones with MiXCR. Duplicate CDR3 protein sequences are folded into a single record with the most common DNA and genes. The V and J calls and clone size are TCRdb's, not the authors'. The sample has tens of thousands of distinct CDR3 sequences on record, about 10% of them singletons. Around 27% of the sample rests with the top ten.

This clonotype was seen a handful of times. Its cognate antigen has yet to be identified. Per-nucleotide qualities are absent, and no much larger clonotype sits a single base away. This sample comprised PBMCs, obtained at follow-up. This clonotype was obtained from a female donor with early-stage non-small cell lung cancer. The sequence joins TRBV21-1 to TRBJ2-7; the tabulated D call, TRBD1, remains unverified against the DNA. TRBV21-1 is assigned pseudogene status. The CDR3 has the sequence CASRLRQGTYEQYF. The nucleotides are TGTGCCAGCAGACTCCGACAGGGAACGTACGAGCAGTACTTC.